The source of this TCR beta chain is a study of cytomegalovirus exposure and HLA in healthy donors. Regarding the study as a whole: Earlier analysis yielded a pattern in which most TCR beta V segments were productive about 90% or about 30% of the time. A later analysis showed TCR association rates differing by HLA locus, peaking at DRB1 and lowest at HLA-C. Prediction of most subjects' HLA-A and HLA-B alleles by TCR beta sequences was reportedly accurate. Per a later analysis, HLA-associated TCR beta chains showed more clonal expansion than other, equally common TCR beta chains.

Points on this clone: No antigen is known for it. At one of its ends the junction is not consistent with the germline gene, which may arise from a read error.

13 Jbeta primers and 60 Vbeta primers were used for the PCR. Repertoires were generated with immunoSEQ multiplex PCR, while TCRdb's copy carries only in-frame clones and drops some. The profile shows 150,000 to 200,000 clones, roughly 80% of them singletons. Germline CDR1 reads SGHAT; CDR2 reads FQNNGV. The length of the CDR3 is 11 residues. Specimen: PBMCs. The source is a woman aged 25 to 45 in good health and CMV-seropositive. V usage is TRBV11-2 and J usage is TRBJ1-1; maybe TRBD1 (6 bases). The CDR3 nucleotides are TGTGCCAGCAGCTTCAGGACAGCGAAGATTTTT. Protein: CASSFRTAKIF. Combining the CDR3 with reference TRBV11-2 and TRBJ1-1 gives the whole variable domain EAGVAQSPRYKIIEKRQSVAFWCNPISGHATLYWYQQILGQGPKLLIQFQNNGVVDDSQLPKDRFSAERLKGVDSTLKIQPAKLEDSAVYLCASSFRTAKIFGQGTRLTVV.